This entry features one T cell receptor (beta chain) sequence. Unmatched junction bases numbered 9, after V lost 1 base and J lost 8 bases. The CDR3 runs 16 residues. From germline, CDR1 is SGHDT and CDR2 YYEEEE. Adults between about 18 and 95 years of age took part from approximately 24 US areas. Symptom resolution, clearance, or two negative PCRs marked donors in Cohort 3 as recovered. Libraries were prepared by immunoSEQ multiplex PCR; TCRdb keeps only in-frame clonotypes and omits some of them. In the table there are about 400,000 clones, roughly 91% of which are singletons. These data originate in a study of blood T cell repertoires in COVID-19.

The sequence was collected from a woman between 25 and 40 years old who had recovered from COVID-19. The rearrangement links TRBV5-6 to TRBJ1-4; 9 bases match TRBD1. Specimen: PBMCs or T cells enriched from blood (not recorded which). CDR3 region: CASSLLGTGLEEKLFF. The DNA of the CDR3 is TGTGCCAGCAGCTTGTTGGGGACAGGGTTAGAAGAAAAACTGTTTTTT. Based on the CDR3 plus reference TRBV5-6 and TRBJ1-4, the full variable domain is DAGVTQSPTHLIKTRGQQVTLRCSPKSGHDTVSWYQQALGQGPQFIFQYYEEEERQRGNFPDRFSGHQFPNYSSELNVNALLLGDSALYLCASSLLGTGLEEKLFFGSGTQLSVL.